This T cell receptor (beta chain) derives from a study of blood T cell repertoires in COVID-19. Study at large: Sample material is recorded as cDNA or gDNA derived from T cells, B-cell-depleted T cells, or PBMCs.

The repertoire was sequenced with immunoSEQ multiplex PCR; TCRdb's copy has only in-frame clones and lacks some. The sample comprises 360,000 or so clones, around 89% of which are singletons, and approximately 7% rests with the top ten. The CDR3 runs 15 residues. Trimming took off 3 bases at V and 5 bases at J, with 16 bases between the two ends. CDR1 and CDR2 (germline): MDHEN, SYDVKM. J is TRBJ1-1 and V is TRBV28; no clear D. The sequence derives from a man younger than 30 with active or convalescent COVID-19. Sequenced: peripheral blood. CDR3 nucleotide sequence: TGTGCCAGCAGTTTCTTCATGGCACGAGGGACTGAAGCTTTCTTT. Protein: CASSFFMARGTEAFF.